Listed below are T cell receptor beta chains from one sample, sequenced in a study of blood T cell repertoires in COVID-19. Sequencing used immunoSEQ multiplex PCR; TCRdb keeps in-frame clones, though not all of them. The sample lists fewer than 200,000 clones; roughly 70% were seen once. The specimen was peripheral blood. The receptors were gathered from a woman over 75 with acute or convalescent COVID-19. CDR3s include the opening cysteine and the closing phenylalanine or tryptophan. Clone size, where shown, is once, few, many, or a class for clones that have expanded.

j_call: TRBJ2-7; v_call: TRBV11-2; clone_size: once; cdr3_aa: CASSSMGAGSSYEQYF
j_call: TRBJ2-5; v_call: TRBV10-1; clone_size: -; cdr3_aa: CASSESGTGQETQYF
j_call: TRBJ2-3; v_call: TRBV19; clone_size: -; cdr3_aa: CASSILLAGGTDTQYF
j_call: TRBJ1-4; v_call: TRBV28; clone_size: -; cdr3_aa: CASSFEDGKLFF
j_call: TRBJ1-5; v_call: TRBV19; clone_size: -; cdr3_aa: CASSQTGMRNQPQHF
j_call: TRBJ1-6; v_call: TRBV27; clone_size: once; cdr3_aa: CAISTGPNSPLHF
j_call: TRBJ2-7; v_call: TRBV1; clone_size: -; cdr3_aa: CTSSQGPHRGTSYEQYF
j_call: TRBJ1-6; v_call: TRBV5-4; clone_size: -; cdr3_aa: CASSLAGLDNSPLHF
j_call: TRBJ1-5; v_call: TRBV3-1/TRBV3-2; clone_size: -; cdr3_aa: CASSQGDNYGNQPQHF
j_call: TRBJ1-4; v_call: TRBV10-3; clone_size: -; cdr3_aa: CATSGDGSEKLFF
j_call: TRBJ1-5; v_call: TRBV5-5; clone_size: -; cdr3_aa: CASSLVGDSAYQPQHF
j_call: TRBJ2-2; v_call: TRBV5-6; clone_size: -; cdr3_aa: CASSGGTSGYSGELFF
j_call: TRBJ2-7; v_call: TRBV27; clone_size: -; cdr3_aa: CASSRRTGHYEQYF
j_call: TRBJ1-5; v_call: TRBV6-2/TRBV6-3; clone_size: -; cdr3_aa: CASSRQVGSNQPQHF
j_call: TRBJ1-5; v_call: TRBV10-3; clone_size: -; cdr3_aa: CAIRAGAVGQPQHF
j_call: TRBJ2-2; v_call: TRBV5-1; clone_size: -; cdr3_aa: CASSLAQMWTGELFF
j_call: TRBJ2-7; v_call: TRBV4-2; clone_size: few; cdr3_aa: CASSQGRGDEQYF
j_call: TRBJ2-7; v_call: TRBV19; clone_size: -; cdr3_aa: CASSSGDEQYF
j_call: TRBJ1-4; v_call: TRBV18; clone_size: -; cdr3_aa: CASSPGTDEKLFF
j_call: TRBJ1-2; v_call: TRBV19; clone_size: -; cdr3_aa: CASRQNYGYTF
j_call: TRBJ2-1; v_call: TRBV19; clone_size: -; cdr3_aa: CAGGPGQGAIGEQFF
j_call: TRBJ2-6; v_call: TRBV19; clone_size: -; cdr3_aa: CASSINPGLPAF
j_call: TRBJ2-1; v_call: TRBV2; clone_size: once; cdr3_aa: CASRATSGRYNEQFF
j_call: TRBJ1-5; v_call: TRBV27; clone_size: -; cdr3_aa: CASSYRPRVEPQHF
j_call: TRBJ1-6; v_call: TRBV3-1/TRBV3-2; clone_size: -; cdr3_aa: CASSVRTNNSPLHF
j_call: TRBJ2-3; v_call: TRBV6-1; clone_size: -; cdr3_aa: CASSGRLRRGFADTQYF
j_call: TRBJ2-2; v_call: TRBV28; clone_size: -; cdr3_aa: CASLRLAGVTNTGELFF
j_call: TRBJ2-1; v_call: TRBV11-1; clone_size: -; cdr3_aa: CASSFTGTSGSGKFF
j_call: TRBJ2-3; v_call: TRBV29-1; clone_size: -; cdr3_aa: CSVGTSGMVTQYF
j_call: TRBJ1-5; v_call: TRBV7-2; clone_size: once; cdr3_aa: CASSPWGGAYSNQPQHF
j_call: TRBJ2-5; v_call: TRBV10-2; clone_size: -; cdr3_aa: CASSPWTSGRPETQYF
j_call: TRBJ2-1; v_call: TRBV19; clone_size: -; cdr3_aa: CASRSGLAGAIEQFF
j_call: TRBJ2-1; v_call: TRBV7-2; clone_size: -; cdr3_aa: CASSPAGRAFYQFF
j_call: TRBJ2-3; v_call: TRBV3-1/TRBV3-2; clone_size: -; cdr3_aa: CASSQGHRTTDTQYF
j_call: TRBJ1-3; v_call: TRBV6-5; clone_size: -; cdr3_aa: CASSYGQAVGNTIYF
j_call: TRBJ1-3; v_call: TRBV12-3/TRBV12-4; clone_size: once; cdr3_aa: CASTGKSGNTIYF
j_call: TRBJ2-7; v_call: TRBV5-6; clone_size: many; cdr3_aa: CASSPTIRMGGFSYEQYF
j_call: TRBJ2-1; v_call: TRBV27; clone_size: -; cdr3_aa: CASSWGLAGTMKDEQFF
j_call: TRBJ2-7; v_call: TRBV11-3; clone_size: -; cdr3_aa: CASSPPGRGYEQYF
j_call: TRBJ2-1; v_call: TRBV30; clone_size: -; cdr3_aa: CAWSVLTGQGIINEQFF